Below are 12 T cell receptor beta chains sequenced from a single sample in a study of neurological immune-mediated disorders. The time point: longitudinal time-point 2. One entry per CDR3 protein results from TCRdb running MiXCR on the 5' RACE reads. In the table there are approximately 89,000 distinct CDR3 sequences, less than 15% of which are singletons. The sample was PBMCs. The receptors were gathered from a female donor with HTLV-1-associated myelopathy (HAM/TSP).

This clonotype was recorded many times. The rearrangement links TRBV24-1 to TRBJ2-2; D tentatively fits TRBD1 or TRBD2 (6 bases each). V lost 12 bases and J 0 bases, leaving 16 bases between the germline ends. CDR3 length: 15 amino acids. Germline values: CDR1 KGHDR, CDR2 SFDVKD. DNA for the CDR3: TGTGCCGTTCAAAGGGGGGATCCGAACACCGGGGAGCTGTTTTTT. It yields the protein CAVQRGDPNTGELFF.

This clonotype was seen repeatedly, ten times or more. The V call is TRBV20-1, the J call TRBJ2-3; the match to TRBD2 covers 10 bases. V was clipped by 6 bases and J by 5 bases; unmatched bases: 14. Germline V gives CDR1 DFQATT, CDR2 SNEGSKA (reference sequence). CDR3 length: 16 residues. CDR3 sequence: CSACPSGGVEGDTQYF. The CDR3 DNA reads as TGCAGTGCCTGCCCCAGCGGGGGGGTGGAGGGAGATACGCAGTATTTT.

This clonotype was seen many times. The rearrangement joins TRBV5-6 to TRBJ2-3, with D unresolved. Germline V gene sequence: CDR1 SGHDT, CDR2 YYEEEE. V lost 0 bases and J 2 bases, leaving 7 bases between the germline ends. The CDR3 is made up of 14 amino acids. The CDR3 nucleotides read TGTGCCAGCAGCTTGGGCAGCAACACAGATACGCAGTATTTT. This encodes CASSLGSNTDTQYF. The variable domain in full, completed from reference TRBV5-6 and TRBJ2-3, reads DAGVTQSPTHLIKTRGQQVTLRCSPKSGHDTVSWYQQALGQGPQFIFQYYEEEERQRGNFPDRFSGHQFPNYSSELNVNALLLGDSALYLCASSLGSNTDTQYFGPGTRLTVL.

This chain links TRBV7-9 with TRBJ2-1; D is ambiguous. The CDR3 consists of 15 residues. Germline-derived CDR1 and CDR2 are SEHNR and FQNEAQ (reference sequence). V lost 3 bases and J 6 bases, leaving 15 bases between the germline ends. CDR3 loop: CASSFAPRALNEQFF. In DNA, the CDR3 is TGTGCCAGCAGCTTCGCCCCCCGGGCCCTCAATGAGCAGTTCTTC.

In its sample, this clonotype was seen many times. The chain links TRBV7-2 to TRBJ1-2; 8 bases map to TRBD1. The V segment lost 5 bases and the J segment 8 bases; nucleotides outside the gene matches: 10. This CDR3 is 14 amino acids long. Germline values: CDR1 SGHTA, CDR2 FQGNSA. The CDR3 DNA sequence: TGTGCCAGCAGCCAGCCCGGACAGGGTCGCGGCTACACCTTC. Translation gives CASSQPGQGRGYTF.

As for this clonotype: The final CDR3 position lacks the conserved phenylalanine or tryptophan, pointing to a likely read error. V is TRBV7-9 and J is TRBJ1-1; 9 positions match TRBD1. The J segment lost 4 bases and the V segment lost 5 bases, leaving 8 bases of the junction unmatched. Germline CDR1 reads SEHNR; CDR2 reads FQNEAQ (reference sequence). This CDR3 is 15 amino acids long. CDR3 DNA sequence: TGTGCCAGCAGCACATGGGACAGGGATACCACTGAAGCTTTCTCT. It encodes CASSTWDRDTTEAFS.

This clonotype was recorded at least ten times. The rearrangement links TRBV7-2 to TRBJ2-4; 7 nucleotides match TRBD2. Germline V lookup: CDR1 SGHTA, CDR2 FQGNSA. The CDR3 totals 15 residues. J gave up 11 bases and V 4 bases, and 14 bases lay outside the gene matches. The CDR3 loop reads CASSWQPGGGLLQYF. The CDR3, as DNA: TGTGCCAGCAGCTGGCAACCAGGCGGGGGTTTGCTTCAGTACTTC.

This clonotype was seen many times. The CDR3 region has the DNA TGTGCCAGCAGCCCCACCCGAGGGGGGAGCACAGATACGCAGTATTTT. Translating it yields CASSPTRGGSTDTQYF. This chain joins TRBV28 and TRBJ2-3; D tentatively reads TRBD1 or TRBD2 (6 bases each). The CDR3 is 16 residues long. Germline loops: CDR1 MDHEN, CDR2 SYDVKM. V was shortened by 6 bases and J by 0 bases, with 16 bases between the two germline ends.

The J gene is TRBJ2-4, the V gene TRBV2; D is ambiguous. The CDR3 runs to 16 residues. Germline-derived CDR1 and CDR2 are SNHLY and FYNNEI. V was clipped by 6 bases and J by 0 bases, with 15 bases between them. The CDR3 reads CASRGTNWLAKNIQYF. CDR3 coding DNA: TGTGCCAGCAGGGGAACTAACTGGCTAGCCAAAAACATTCAGTACTTC.

In its sample, this clonotype ranks as medium-sized. The chain couples TRBV5-6 to TRBJ2-3; unclear D gene. This CDR3 has 16 residues. Per the germline V gene, CDR1 is SGHDT and CDR2 is YYEEEE. V was clipped by 4 bases and J by 2 bases, with 17 bases between them. CDR3 loop: CASSPSQQRFTDTQYF. The CDR3 nucleotides read TGTGCCAGCAGCCCCAGCCAGCAGCGATTCACAGATACGCAGTATTTT.

This clonotype is classed as medium-sized. The chain is built from TRBV28 and TRBJ2-1; 8 bases fit TRBD2. Trimming cost V 2 bases and J 8 bases; bases outside gene matches: 17. There are 18 residues in the CDR3. From germline, CDR1 is MDHEN and CDR2 SYDVKM. The CDR3 coding sequence is TGTGCCAGCAGTTTAAAGGGCCCTTGGACGGGGGGGCCCGATGAGCAGTTCTTC. Translation: CASSLKGPWTGGPDEQFF.

The rearrangement links TRBV5-1 to TRBJ1-1; 10 nucleotides agree with TRBD1. This CDR3 spans 18 amino acids. Trimming at V came to 1 base and at J to 3 bases, leaving 12 bases not matched to a gene. Germline-derived CDR1 and CDR2 are SGHRS and YFSETQ. The CDR3 loop is CASSLFPGQGSGYTEAFF. CDR3 DNA sequence: TGCGCCAGCAGCTTGTTTCCGGGACAGGGGTCGGGTTACACTGAAGCTTTCTTT.